This TCR beta chain was recorded in a study of shared clonotypes between healthy human individuals. V was clipped by 7 bases and J by 5 bases; unmatched bases: 8. Per germline, CDR1 MDHEN and CDR2 SYDVKM. This CDR3 spans 14 amino acids. Replicate PCRs run on sorted subsets employed approximately 0.2 ug DNA, roughly 30,000 T cell genomes. Sequencing was performed with immunoSEQ multiplex PCR; in TCRdb, only in-frame clones are kept and a portion is missing. The sample has under 2.5 million clones, just under 95% seen once. This clone was seen once. No antigen is known for it. Study-wide points: Clonotypes shared by all four donors outscored non-shared clonotypes in generation probability. Blood alone was sampled, and tissue repertoires likely differ.

Sequenced material: naive CD4+ T cells from PBMCs. Documented subset: CD45RA+ positively selected. The sequence was obtained from a man aged 18 to 29 in good health. Some clones in this sample may be carry-over from other donors' samples. The chain carries TRBV28 and TRBJ2-7; 10 bases are a match to TRBD1. Here the CDR3 DNA reads TGTGCCAGCAAACCGGGACAGGGGTTCCACGAGCAGTACTTC. This translates into CASKPGQGFHEQYF.